This T cell receptor (beta chain) was found in a study of T cell repertoires in cytomegalovirus infection. The V gene's germline CDR1 is MDHEN and CDR2 SYDVKM. This CDR3 region has 15 residues. The germline V and J ends were trimmed by 2 bases and 8 bases, with 18 bases remaining between them. This clonotype was counted a few times. TCRdb re-derived calls from the reads in MiXCR, one entry per CDR3 protein. The data contain around 180,000 distinct CDR3 sequences, around 20% of them singletons. The chain recombines TRBV28 with TRBJ1-1; D gene ambiguous. The sequencing sample was made of PBMCs. The TCR originated in a human donor in good health (CMV status not recorded). Some clones in this sample may be carry-over from other donors' samples. CDR3 in amino acids: CASSLGSGSQREAFF. Here the CDR3 DNA reads TGTGCCAGCAGTTTAGGCTCAGGCTCCCAAAGGGAAGCTTTCTTT.